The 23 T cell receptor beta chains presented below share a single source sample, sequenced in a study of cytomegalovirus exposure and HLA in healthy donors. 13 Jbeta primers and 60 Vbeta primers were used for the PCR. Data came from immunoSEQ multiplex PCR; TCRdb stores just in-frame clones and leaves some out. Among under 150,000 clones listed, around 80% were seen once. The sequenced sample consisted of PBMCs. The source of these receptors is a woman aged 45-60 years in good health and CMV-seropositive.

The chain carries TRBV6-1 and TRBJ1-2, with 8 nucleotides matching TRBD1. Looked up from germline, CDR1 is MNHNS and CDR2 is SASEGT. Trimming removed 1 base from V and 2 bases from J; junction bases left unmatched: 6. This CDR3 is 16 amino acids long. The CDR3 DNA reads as TGTGCCAGCAGTGAAGGGGGACAGGCGGCCAACTATGGCTACACCTTC. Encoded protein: CASSEGGQAANYGYTF.

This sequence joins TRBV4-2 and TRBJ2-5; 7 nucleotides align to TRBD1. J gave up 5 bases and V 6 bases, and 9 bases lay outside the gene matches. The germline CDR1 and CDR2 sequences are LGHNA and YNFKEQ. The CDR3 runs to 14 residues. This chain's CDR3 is CASSQNRGRETQYF. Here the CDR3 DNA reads TGTGCCAGCAGTCAGAACAGGGGCCGGGAGACCCAGTACTTC.

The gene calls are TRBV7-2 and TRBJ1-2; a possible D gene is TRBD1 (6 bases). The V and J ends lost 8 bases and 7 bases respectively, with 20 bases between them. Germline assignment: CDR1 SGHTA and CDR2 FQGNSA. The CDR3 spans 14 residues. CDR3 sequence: CASGTRAGEFGYTF. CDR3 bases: TGTGCCAGCGGGACAAGGGCAGGGGAGTTTGGCTACACCTTC.

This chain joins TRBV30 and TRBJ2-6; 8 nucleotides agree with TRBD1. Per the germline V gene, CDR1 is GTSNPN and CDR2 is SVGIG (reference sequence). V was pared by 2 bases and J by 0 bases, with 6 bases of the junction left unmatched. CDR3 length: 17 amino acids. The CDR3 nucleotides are TGTGCCTGGAGTATGGACAGGGTTTCCTCTGGGGCCAACGTCCTGACTTTC. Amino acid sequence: CAWSMDRVSSGANVLTF. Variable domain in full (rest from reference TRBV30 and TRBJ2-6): SQTIHQWPATLVQPVGSPLSLECTVEGTSNPNLYWYRQAAGRGLQLLFYSVGIGQISSEVPQNLSASRPQDRQFILSSKKLLLSDSGFYLCAWSMDRVSSGANVLTFGAGSRLTVL.

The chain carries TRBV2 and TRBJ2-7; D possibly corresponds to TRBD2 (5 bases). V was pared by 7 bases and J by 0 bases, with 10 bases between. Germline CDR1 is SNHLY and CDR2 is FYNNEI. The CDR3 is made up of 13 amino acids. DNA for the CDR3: TGTGCCAGCAAAACCGGGGACTCCTACGAGCAGTACTTC. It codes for CASKTGDSYEQYF.

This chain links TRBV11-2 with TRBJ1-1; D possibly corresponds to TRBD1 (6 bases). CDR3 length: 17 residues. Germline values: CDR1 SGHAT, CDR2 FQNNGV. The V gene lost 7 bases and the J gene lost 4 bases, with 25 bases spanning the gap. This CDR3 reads CASTLTGLKGAGTEAFF. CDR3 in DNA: TGTGCCAGCACCCTGACAGGTTTGAAAGGGGCGGGCACTGAAGCTTTCTTT.

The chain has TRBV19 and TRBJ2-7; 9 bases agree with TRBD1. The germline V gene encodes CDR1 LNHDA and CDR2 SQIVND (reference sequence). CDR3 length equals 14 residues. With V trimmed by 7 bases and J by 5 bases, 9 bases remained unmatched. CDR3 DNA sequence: TGTGCCAGTACCCCAAACAGGGGGCGCGACGAGCAGTACTTC. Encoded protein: CASTPNRGRDEQYF. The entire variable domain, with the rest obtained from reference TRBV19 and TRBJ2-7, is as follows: DGGITQSPKYLFRKEGQNVTLSCEQNLNHDAMYWYRQDPGQGLRLIYYSQIVNDFQKGDIAEGYSVSREKKESFPLTVTSAQKNPTAFYLCASTPNRGRDEQYFGPGTRLTVT.

In DNA form, the CDR3 reads TGCAGCGGGGGAGGAGATACGCAGTATTTT. It codes for CSGGGDTQYF. V and J are TRBV29-1 and TRBJ2-3; a possible D gene is TRBD2 (6 bases). This CDR3 is 10 amino acids long. V was clipped by 7 bases and J by 5 bases, with 7 bases between them. Germline V gives CDR1 SQVTM, CDR2 ANQGSEA.

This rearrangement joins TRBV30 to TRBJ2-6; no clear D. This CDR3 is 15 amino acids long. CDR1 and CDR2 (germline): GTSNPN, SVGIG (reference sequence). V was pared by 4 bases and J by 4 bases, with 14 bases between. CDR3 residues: CAWTLKQAGANVLTF. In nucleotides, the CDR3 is TGTGCCTGGACTCTTAAGCAGGCAGGGGCCAACGTCCTGACTTTC.

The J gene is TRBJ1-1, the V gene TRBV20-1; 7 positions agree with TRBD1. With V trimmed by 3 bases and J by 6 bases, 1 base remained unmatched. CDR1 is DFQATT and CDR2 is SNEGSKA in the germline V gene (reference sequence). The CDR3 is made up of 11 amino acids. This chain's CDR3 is CSARDRSEAFF. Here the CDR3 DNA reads TGCAGTGCTAGGGACAGGTCTGAAGCTTTCTTT.

The CDR3 spells CASSITGENQPQHF. In nucleotides, the CDR3 is TGTGCCAGTAGTATAACAGGGGAGAATCAGCCCCAGCATTTT. The chain carries TRBV19 and TRBJ1-5; 7 nucleotides agree with TRBD1. V was clipped by 2 bases and J by 4 bases; unmatched bases: 2. Germline CDR1 and CDR2: LNHDA and SQIVND (reference sequence). This CDR3 has 14 amino acids. The entire variable domain, with the rest obtained from reference TRBV19 and TRBJ1-5, is as follows: DGGITQSPKYLFRKEGQNVTLSCEQNLNHDAMYWYRQDPGQGLRLIYYSQIVNDFQKGDIAEGYSVSREKKESFPLTVTSAQKNPTAFYLCASSITGENQPQHFGDGTRLSIL.

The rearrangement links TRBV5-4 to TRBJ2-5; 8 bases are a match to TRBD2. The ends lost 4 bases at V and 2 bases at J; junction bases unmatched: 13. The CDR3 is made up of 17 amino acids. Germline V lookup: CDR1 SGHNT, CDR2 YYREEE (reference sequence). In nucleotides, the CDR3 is TGTGCCAGCAGCCCAAGCCCCGGGCGGGGGGCACAAGAGACCCAGTACTTC. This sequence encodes CASSPSPGRGAQETQYF.

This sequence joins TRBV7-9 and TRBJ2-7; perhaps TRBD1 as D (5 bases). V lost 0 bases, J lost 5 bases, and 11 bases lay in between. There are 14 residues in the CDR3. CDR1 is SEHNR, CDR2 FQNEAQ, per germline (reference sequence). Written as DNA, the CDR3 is TGTGCCAGCAGCTTAGCAGGGGCGGACGACGAGCAGTACTTC. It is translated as CASSLAGADDEQYF. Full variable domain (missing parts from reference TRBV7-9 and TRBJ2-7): DTGVSQNPRHKITKRGQNVTFRCDPISEHNRLYWYRQTLGQGPEFLTYFQNEAQLEKSRLLSDRFSAERPKGSFSTLEIQRTEQGDSAMYLCASSLAGADDEQYFGPGTRLTVT.

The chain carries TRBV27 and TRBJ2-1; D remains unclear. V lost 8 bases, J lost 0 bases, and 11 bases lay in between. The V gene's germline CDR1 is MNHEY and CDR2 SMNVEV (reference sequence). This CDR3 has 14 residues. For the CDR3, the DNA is TGTGCCAGCCAATATTCTAACTCCTACAATGAGCAGTTCTTC. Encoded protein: CASQYSNSYNEQFF.

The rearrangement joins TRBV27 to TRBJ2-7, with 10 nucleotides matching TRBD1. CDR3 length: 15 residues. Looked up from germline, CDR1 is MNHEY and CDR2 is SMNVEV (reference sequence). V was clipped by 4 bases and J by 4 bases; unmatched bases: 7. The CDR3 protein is CASSSRDRGSYEQYF. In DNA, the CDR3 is TGTGCCAGCAGTTCCCGGGACAGGGGTTCTTACGAGCAGTACTTC.

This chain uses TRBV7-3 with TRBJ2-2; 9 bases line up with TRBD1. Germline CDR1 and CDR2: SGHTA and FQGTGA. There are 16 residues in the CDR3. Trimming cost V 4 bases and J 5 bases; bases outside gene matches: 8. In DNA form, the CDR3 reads TGTGCCAGCAGCTCCTCCGGGACAGGGCTGACCGGGGAGCTGTTTTTT. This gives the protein CASSSSGTGLTGELFF.

CDR3 region: CASSLGLGSGNTIYF. Here the CDR3 DNA reads TGTGCCAGCAGCTTAGGTCTAGGGAGCGGAAACACCATATATTTT. The V gene is TRBV11-2, the J gene TRBJ1-3; D ambiguous. The CDR3 is 15 residues long. The V gene lost 1 base and the J gene lost 4 bases, with 11 bases spanning the gap. Germline V gene lookup returns CDR1 SGHAT and CDR2 FQNNGV.

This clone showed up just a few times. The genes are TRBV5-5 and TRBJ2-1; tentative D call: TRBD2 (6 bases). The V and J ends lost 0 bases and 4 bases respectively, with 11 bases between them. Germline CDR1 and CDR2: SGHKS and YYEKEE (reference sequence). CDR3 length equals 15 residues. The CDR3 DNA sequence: TGTGCCAGCAGCTTGGGGACTAACGTGTACAATGAGCAGTTCTTC. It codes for CASSLGTNVYNEQFF.

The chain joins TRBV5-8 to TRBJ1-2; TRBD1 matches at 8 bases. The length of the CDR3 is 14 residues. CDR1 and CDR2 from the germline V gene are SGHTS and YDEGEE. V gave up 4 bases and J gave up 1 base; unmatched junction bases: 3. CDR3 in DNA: TGTGCCAGCAGCAACAGGGGGTTTAACTATGGCTACACCTTC. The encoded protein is CASSNRGFNYGYTF.

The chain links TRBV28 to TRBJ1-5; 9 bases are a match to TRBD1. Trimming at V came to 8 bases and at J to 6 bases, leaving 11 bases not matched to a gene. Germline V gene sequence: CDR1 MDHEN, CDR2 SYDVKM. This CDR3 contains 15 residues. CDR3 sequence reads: CASLKGDREVQPQHF. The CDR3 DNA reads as TGTGCCAGCCTAAAGGGGGACAGGGAGGTTCAGCCCCAGCATTTT.

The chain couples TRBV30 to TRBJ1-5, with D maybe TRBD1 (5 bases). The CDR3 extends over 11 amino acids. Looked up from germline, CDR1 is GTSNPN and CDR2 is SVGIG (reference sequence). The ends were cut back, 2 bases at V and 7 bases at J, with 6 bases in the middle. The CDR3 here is CAWSRGQPQHF. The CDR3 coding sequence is TGTGCCTGGAGTAGGGGCCAGCCCCAGCATTTT.

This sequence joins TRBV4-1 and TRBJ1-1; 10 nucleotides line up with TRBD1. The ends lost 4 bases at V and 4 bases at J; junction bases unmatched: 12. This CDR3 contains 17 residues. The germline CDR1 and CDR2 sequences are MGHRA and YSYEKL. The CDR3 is CASSRGGTGALGTEAFF. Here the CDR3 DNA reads TGCGCCAGCAGCCGGGGGGGGACAGGGGCGCTGGGCACTGAAGCTTTCTTT.

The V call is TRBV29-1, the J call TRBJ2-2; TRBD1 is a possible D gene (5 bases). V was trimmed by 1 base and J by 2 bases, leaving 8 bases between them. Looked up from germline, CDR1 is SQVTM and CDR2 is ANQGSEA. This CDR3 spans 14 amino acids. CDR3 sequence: CSVEGQGNTGELFF. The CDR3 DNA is TGCAGCGTTGAAGGGCAGGGCAACACCGGGGAGCTGTTTTTT.